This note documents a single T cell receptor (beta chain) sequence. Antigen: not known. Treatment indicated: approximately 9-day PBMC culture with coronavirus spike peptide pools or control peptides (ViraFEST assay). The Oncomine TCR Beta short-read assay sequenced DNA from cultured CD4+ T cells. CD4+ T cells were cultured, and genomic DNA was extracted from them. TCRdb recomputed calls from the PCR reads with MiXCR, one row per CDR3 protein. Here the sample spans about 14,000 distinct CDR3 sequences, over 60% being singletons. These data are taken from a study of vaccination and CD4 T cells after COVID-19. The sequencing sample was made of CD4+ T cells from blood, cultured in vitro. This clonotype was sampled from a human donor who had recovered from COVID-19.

CDR3 nucleotide sequence: TGTGCCAGCAGCTTCTCCCCTACCGGGGAGCTGTTTTTT. Protein product: CASSFSPTGELFF. V and J are TRBV7-9 and TRBJ2-2; no reliable D call. Trimming removed 3 bases from V and 5 bases from J, with 7 bases in between. The CDR3 is 13 residues long. CDR1 SEHNR and CDR2 FQNEAQ come from the germline V gene (reference sequence).